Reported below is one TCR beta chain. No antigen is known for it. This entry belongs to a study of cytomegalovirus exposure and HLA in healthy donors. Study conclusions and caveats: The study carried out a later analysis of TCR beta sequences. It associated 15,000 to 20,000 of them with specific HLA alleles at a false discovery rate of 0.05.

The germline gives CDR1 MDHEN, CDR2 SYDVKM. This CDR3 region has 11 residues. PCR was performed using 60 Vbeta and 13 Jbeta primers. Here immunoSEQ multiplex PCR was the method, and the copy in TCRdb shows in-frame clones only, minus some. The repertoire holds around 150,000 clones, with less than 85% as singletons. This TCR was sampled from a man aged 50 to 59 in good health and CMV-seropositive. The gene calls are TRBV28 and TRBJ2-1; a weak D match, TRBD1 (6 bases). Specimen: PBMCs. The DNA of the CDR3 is TGTGCTCTTCAGGGGCTGAATGAGCAGTTCTTC. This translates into CALQGLNEQFF.